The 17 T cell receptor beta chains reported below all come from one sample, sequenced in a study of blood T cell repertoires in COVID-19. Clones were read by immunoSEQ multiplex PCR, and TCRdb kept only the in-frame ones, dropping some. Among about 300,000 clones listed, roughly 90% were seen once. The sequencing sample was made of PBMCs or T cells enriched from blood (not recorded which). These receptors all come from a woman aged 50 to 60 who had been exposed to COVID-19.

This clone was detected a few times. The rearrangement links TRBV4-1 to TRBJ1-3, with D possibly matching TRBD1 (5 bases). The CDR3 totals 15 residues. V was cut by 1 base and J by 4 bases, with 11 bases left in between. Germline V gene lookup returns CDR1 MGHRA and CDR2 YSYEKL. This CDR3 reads CASSQAGGPGNTIYF. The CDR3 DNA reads TGCGCCAGCAGCCAAGCGGGGGGTCCCGGAAACACCATATATTTT.

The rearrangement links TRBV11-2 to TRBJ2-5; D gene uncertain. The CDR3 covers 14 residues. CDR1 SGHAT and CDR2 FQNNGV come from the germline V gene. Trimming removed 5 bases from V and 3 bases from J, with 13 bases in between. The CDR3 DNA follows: TGTGCCAGCAGCCCCAGCGTCAGAGAAGAGACCCAGTACTTC. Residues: CASSPSVREETQYF.

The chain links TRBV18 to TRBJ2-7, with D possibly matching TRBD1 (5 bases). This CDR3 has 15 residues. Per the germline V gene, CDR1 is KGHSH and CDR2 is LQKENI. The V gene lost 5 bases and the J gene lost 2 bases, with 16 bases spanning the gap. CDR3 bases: TGTGCCAGCTCAAAGACCCCCGACAGCACCTACGAGCAGTACTTC. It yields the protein CASSKTPDSTYEQYF.

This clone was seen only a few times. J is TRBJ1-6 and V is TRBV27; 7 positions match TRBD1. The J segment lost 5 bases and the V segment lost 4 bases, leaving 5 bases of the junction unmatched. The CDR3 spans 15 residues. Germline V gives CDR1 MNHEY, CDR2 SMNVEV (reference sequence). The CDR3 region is CASSSGTDHNSPLHF. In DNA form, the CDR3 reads TGTGCCAGCAGTTCCGGGACAGACCATAATTCACCCCTCCACTTT.

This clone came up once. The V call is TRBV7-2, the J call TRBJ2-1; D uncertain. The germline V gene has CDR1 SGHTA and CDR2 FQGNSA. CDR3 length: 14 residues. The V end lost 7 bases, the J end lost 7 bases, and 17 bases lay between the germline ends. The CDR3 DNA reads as TGTGCCAGCAAAGCCCCCGGCGGAGTAAATGAGCAGTTCTTC. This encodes CASKAPGGVNEQFF.

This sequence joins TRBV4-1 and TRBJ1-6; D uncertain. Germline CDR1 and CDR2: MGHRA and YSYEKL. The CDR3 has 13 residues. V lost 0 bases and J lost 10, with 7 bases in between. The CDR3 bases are TGCGCCAGCAGCCAAGATGCGGAGTCACCCCTCCACTTT. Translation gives CASSQDAESPLHF.

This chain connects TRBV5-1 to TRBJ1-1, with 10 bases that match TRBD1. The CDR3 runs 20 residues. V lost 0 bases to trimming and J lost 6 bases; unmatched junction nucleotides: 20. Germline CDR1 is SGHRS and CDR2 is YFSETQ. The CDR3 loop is CASSLATTHRDRGYVAEAFF. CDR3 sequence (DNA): TGCGCCAGCAGCTTGGCCACGACCCATAGGGACAGGGGATACGTTGCTGAAGCTTTCTTT.

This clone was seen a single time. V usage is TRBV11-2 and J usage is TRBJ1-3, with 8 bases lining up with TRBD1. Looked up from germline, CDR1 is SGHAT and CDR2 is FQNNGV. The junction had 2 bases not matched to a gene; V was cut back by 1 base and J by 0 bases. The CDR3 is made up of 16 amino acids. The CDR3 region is CASSLGTGYSGNTIYF. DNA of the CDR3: TGTGCCAGCAGCTTAGGGACAGGGTACTCTGGAAACACCATATATTTT.

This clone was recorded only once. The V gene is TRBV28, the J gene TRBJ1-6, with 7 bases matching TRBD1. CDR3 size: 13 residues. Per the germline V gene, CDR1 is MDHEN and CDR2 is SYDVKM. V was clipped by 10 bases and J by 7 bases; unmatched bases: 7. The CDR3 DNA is TGTGCCACCAGGGACAGAATAAATTCACCCCTCCACTTT. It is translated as CATRDRINSPLHF.

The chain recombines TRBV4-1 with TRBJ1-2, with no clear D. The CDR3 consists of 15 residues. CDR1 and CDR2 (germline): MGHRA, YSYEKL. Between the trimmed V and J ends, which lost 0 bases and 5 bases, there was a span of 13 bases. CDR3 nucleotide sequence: TGCGCCAGCAGCCAAGATCTTCAATGGAGATATGGCTACACCTTC. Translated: CASSQDLQWRYGYTF.

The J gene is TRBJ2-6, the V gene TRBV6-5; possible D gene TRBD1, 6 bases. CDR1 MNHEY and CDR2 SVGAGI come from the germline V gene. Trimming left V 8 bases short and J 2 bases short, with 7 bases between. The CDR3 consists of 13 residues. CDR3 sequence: CASRQAGANVLTF. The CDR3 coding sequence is TGTGCCAGCCGACAGGCTGGGGCCAACGTCCTGACTTTC.

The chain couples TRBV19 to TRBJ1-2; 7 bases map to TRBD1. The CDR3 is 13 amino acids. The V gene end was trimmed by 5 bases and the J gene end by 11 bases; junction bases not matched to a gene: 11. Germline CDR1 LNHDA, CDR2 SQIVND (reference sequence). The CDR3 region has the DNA TGTGCCAGTAGTCCGGGACAGAGCCCCCCGTACACCTTC. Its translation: CASSPGQSPPYTF.

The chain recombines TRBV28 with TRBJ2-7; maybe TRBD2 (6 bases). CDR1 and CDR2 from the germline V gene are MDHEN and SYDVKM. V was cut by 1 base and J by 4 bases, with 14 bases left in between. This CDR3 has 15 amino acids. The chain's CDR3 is CASSLYWFSGYEQYF. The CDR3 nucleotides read TGTGCCAGCAGTTTATATTGGTTTAGCGGATACGAGCAGTACTTC. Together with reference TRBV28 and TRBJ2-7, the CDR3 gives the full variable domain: DVKVTQSSRYLVKRTGEKVFLECVQDMDHENMFWYRQDPGLGLRLIYFSYDVKMKEKGDIPEGYSVSREKKERFSLILESASTNQTSMYLCASSLYWFSGYEQYFGPGTRLTVT.

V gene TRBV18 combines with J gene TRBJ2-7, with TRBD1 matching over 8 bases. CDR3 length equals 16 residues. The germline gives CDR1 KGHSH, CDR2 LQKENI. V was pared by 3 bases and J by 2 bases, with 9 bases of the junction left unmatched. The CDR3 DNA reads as TGTGCCAGCTCACCCGCCAAAGGACAGGGTACCTACGAGCAGTACTTC. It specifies CASSPAKGQGTYEQYF.

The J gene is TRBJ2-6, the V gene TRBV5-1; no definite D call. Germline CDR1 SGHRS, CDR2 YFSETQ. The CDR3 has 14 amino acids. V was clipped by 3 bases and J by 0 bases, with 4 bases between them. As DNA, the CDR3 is TGCGCCAGCAGCTCCTCCTCTGGGGCCAACGTCCTGACTTTC. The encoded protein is CASSSSSGANVLTF.

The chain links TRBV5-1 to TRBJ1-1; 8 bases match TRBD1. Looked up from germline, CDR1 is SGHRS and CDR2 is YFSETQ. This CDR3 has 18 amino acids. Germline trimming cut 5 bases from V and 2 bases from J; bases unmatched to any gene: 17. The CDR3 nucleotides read TGCGCCAGCAGTTTCCAACCCCTTCAGGGGGCCGGAAACACTGAAGCTTTCTTT. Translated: CASSFQPLQGAGNTEAFF.

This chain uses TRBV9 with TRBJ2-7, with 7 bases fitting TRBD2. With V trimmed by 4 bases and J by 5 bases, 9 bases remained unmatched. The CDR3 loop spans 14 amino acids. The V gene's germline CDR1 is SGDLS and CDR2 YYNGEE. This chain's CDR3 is CASSISGIGDEQYF. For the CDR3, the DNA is TGTGCCAGCAGCATAAGCGGGATCGGGGACGAGCAGTACTTC.